This T cell receptor beta chain was observed in a study of shared clonotypes between healthy human individuals. Study-level background: The study used three CD4 naive, three CD4 memory, two CD8 naive and one CD8 memory plate per donor. Study-wide results and caveats: The study found roughly 5% of naive CD4 clonotypes shared across a few donors. Large sequencing depth failed to make sorted-subset sequencing complete, rarefaction showed.

Only in-frame clones appear in the TCRdb table, and some are missing; sequencing was by immunoSEQ multiplex PCR. The data hold about 1 million clones, with under 80% observed a single time. The donors, healthy adults who were HIV-negative, had experienced no recent acute infections or vaccinations. Concerning this clone: The antigen remains undetermined.

The sequence came from a man between 18 and 35 years old in good health. The sequenced material came from memory CD4+ T cells sorted from blood. Subset meaning: CD45RA-negative fraction.

CDR3 DNA: TGTGCCAGCAGCTTAGGGGGGGATCGCACAGATACGCAGTATTTT. As protein: CASSLGGDRTDTQYF. The V gene is TRBV7-2, the J gene TRBJ2-3; possible D gene TRBD2, 6 bases. Between the trimmed V and J ends, which lost 1 base and 1 base, there was a span of 9 bases. The CDR3 length is 15 residues. Looked up from germline, CDR1 is SGHTA and CDR2 is FQGNSA.